The present T cell receptor beta chain was sequenced within a study of shared clonotypes between healthy human individuals. Study-level information: The people who gave samples were a couple of women and a few men aged 18 to 49.

Germline V gene data show CDR1 as SGHKS and CDR2 as YYEKEE (reference sequence). Trimming pared 4 bases from V and 3 bases from J, leaving 14 bases between. The CDR3 spans 14 residues. The naive CD8 population came from CD45RO-negative cells selected for CCR7, without terminally differentiated effector memory CD45RA+ cells. The study enrolled healthy HIV-negative adults without recent acute infections or vaccinations as donors. Original data processing: Quality scores were absent from the junction-only immunoSEQ sequences, so filtering differed. Profiled with immunoSEQ multiplex PCR; TCRdb holds only in-frame clones, not every one. V and J calls and clone size are given by that table; D and trimming were obtained from the DNA. Among around 2.1 million clones listed, around 93% were seen once.

The rearrangement links TRBV5-5 to TRBJ2-7; maybe TRBD1 (6 bases). The sequence derives from a man in his late teens or twenties in good health. Some clones in this sample may be carry-over from other donors' samples. Sequences were obtained from naive CD8+ T cells from PBMCs. For the CDR3, the DNA is TGTGCCAGCAGCGCCAGGGGAGCCTTCTACGAGCAGTACTTC. This translates into CASSARGAFYEQYF.